The T cell receptor (beta chain) under discussion was sequenced for a study of blood T cell repertoires in COVID-19. CDR3 length: 15 amino acids. V lost 0 bases, J lost 2 bases, and 4 bases stayed unmatched. CDR1 is GTSNPN and CDR2 is SVGIG in the germline V gene (reference sequence). Profiling relied on immunoSEQ multiplex PCR, and the TCRdb table lists in-frame clones only, not all of them. The sample yields about 260,000 clones, approximately 86% seen once. The source of this sequence is a woman aged 55-70 years with COVID-19, enrolled during active disease. Material: peripheral blood. This sequence joins TRBV30 and TRBJ1-2; 9 bases agree with TRBD1. The CDR3 bases are TGTGCCTGGAGTGTAGGGGGGACAGGGAACTATGGCTACACCTTC. Translated, it gives CAWSVGGTGNYGYTF.